These 10 T cell receptor beta chains share one sample of origin, sequenced in a study of technical replicates of blood from a handful of donors (dated by TCRdb to about 2017). The method behind the library was the immunoSEQ multiplex PCR assay. TCRdb re-hosts the immuneACCESS table, in-frame sequences only. Its copies lack some clones; in the studies checked, an unresolved V gene accounts for under half of them, and the cause for the rest is not known. The sample records approximately 81,000 clones, more than 80% of which are singletons. The ten largest clones add up to roughly 4% of the sample. The sequenced sample consisted of PBMCs. All receptors derive from a human donor in good health. Some clones in this sample may be carry-over from other donors' samples.

V usage is TRBV5-4 and J usage is TRBJ1-2, with 7 bases aligning to TRBD1. Losses at the gene ends were 3 bases for V and 4 bases for J; bases not matched to a gene: 6. This CDR3 region has 14 residues. Per germline, CDR1 SGHNT and CDR2 YYREEE (reference sequence). CDR3 in amino acids: CASSSLGTVYGYTF. CDR3 sequence (DNA): TGTGCCAGCAGCTCACTCGGGACAGTCTATGGCTACACCTTC.

The V and J genes are TRBV7-9 and TRBJ1-6; D is uncertain. This CDR3 region has 16 residues. V was shortened by 1 base and J by 1 base, with 8 bases between the two germline ends. In germline, CDR1 is SEHNR, CDR2 FQNEAQ (reference sequence). CDR3: CASSLGGRSYNSPLHF. The CDR3 region has the DNA TGTGCCAGCAGCTTAGGTGGCAGGTCCTATAATTCACCCCTCCACTTT. The entire variable domain, with the rest obtained from reference TRBV7-9 and TRBJ1-6, is as follows: DTGVSQNPRHKITKRGQNVTFRCDPISEHNRLYWYRQTLGQGPEFLTYFQNEAQLEKSRLLSDRFSAERPKGSFSTLEIQRTEQGDSAMYLCASSLGGRSYNSPLHFGNGTRLTVT.

This clone was seen just once. In DNA, the CDR3 is TGTGCCAGCAGCCAAATCCGGGGGTCGGGCTACGAGCAGTACTTC. Protein product: CASSQIRGSGYEQYF. The V call is TRBV14, the J call TRBJ2-7; D perhaps matches TRBD2 (6 bases). This CDR3 region has 15 residues. The germline CDR1 and CDR2 sequences are SGHDN and FVKESK. Trimming pared 2 bases from V and 3 bases from J, leaving 14 bases between.

V is TRBV7-9 and J is TRBJ2-2, with 9 bases fitting TRBD2. J was trimmed by 4 bases and V by 6 bases; bases with no gene match: 9. From germline, CDR1 is SEHNR and CDR2 FQNEAQ (reference sequence). CDR3 length: 16 amino acids. The CDR3 region is CASRGGGGALTGELFF. CDR3 DNA sequence: TGTGCCAGCAGAGGTGGCGGGGGGGCCCTCACCGGGGAGCTGTTTTTT.

This rearrangement joins TRBV11-2 to TRBJ2-3; a possible D gene is TRBD2 (6 bases). Germline V lookup: CDR1 SGHAT, CDR2 FQNNGV. The V end was cut by 5 bases, the J end by 9 bases, with 15 bases between. This CDR3 region has 13 residues. The CDR3 region has the DNA TGTGCCAGCAGCAGGGACTCGAGAGGGACGCAGTATTTT. Protein sequence: CASSRDSRGTQYF. Variable domain in full (rest from reference TRBV11-2 and TRBJ2-3): EAGVAQSPRYKIIEKRQSVAFWCNPISGHATLYWYQQILGQGPKLLIQFQNNGVVDDSQLPKDRFSAERLKGVDSTLKIQPAKLEDSAVYLCASSRDSRGTQYFGPGTRLTVL.

The chain is built from TRBV5-1 and TRBJ2-1; D unresolved. Germline loops: CDR1 SGHRS, CDR2 YFSETQ. This CDR3 spans 16 amino acids. With 0 bases removed from V and 0 bases from J, the gap between germline ends came to 10 bases. The CDR3 here is CASSLDPLGSYNEQFF. CDR3 sequence (DNA): TGCGCCAGCAGCTTGGACCCCCTAGGCTCCTACAATGAGCAGTTCTTC.

This chain links TRBV5-4 with TRBJ2-7, with D tentatively TRBD1 (5 bases). The V gene's germline CDR1 is SGHNT and CDR2 YYREEE (reference sequence). Trimming took off 0 bases at V and 5 bases at J, with 21 bases between the two ends. CDR3 size: 17 residues. The CDR3 DNA is TGTGCCAGCAGCTTGGCGTCCGGGTCCAGGGTTCACCACGAGCAGTACTTC. Translation gives CASSLASGSRVHHEQYF.

The chain is built from TRBV20-1 and TRBJ1-2; 12 bases map to TRBD1. Germline loops: CDR1 DFQATT, CDR2 SNEGSKA (reference sequence). The CDR3 runs 11 residues. CDR3: CGTGGNYGYTF. The CDR3 DNA is TGCGGGACAGGGGGCAACTATGGCTACACCTTC.

The chain employs TRBV5-6 and TRBJ1-2; weak D call: TRBD1 (5 bases). This CDR3 is built from 11 residues. CDR1 and CDR2 (germline): SGHDT, YYEEEE. V dropped 4 bases and J dropped 10 bases, with 11 bases sitting between them. The CDR3 region is CASSAIQVYTF. The CDR3 DNA is TGTGCCAGCAGCGCCATACAGGTCTACACCTTC.

The rearrangement uses TRBV5-8 and TRBJ2-7; no firm D call. V lost 1 base and J 2 bases, leaving 10 bases between the germline ends. The CDR3 consists of 14 residues. Germline V lookup: CDR1 SGHTS, CDR2 YDEGEE. The CDR3 here is CASSLTVLAYEQYF. The CDR3 DNA sequence: TGTGCCAGCAGCTTGACAGTGTTAGCCTACGAGCAGTACTTC.